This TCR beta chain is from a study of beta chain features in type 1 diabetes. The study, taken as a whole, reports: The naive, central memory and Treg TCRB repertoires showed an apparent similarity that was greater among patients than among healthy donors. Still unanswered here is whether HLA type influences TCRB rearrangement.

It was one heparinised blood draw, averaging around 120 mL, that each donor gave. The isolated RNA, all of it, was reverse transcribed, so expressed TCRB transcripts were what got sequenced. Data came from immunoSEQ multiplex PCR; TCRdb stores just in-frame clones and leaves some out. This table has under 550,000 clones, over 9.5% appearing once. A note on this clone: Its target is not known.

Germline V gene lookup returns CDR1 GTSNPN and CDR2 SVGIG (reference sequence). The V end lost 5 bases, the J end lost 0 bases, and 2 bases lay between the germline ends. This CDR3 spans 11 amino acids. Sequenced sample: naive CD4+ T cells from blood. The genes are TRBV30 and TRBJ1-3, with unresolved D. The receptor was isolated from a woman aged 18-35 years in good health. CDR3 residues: CAWGSGNTIYF. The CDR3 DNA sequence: TGTGCCTGGGGCTCTGGAAACACCATATATTTT.